The 14 T cell receptor beta chains given below trace back to one sample, sequenced in a study of monozygotic twins with inflammatory bowel disease. TCRdb re-called the 5' RACE reads and catalogs CDR3 proteins one per entry, DNA excluded. Here the sample table reports some 190,000 distinct CDR3 sequences. Sequenced: blood. The receptors come from a human donor with ulcerative colitis or Crohn's disease, or a healthy co-twin of an affected twin (not recorded which).

This sequence joins TRBV15 and TRBJ2-2; there is no DNA to check the TCRdb D call of TRBD1. Germline assignment: CDR1 LNHNV and CDR2 YYDKDF (reference sequence). The CDR3 consists of 16 residues. The CDR3 spells CATSRGGAISTGELFF.

The J gene is TRBJ1-6, the V gene TRBV5-1. CDR1 is SGHRS, CDR2 YFSETQ, per germline. This CDR3 comprises 15 residues. The CDR3 is CASRSDGQTYSPLHF.

V is TRBV7-3 and J is TRBJ2-2; TCRdb reports TRBD1, a call that lacks DNA to check it against. CDR3 size: 15 residues. Looked up from germline, CDR1 is SGHTA and CDR2 is FQGTGA. The CDR3: CASSLNAGGTGELFF.

This sequence joins TRBV18 and TRBJ2-5. The germline CDR1 and CDR2 sequences are KGHSH and LQKENI. The CDR3 extends over 12 amino acids. The CDR3 reads CASSPQQETQYF.

The J gene is TRBJ1-3, the V gene TRBV4-2. Germline V gene data show CDR1 as LGHNA and CDR2 as YNFKEQ. This CDR3 is built from 15 residues. Here the CDR3 reads CASSLSLTSGNTIYF.

The V call is TRBV7-9, the J call TRBJ1-4. This CDR3 region has 12 residues. Germline V lookup: CDR1 SEHNR, CDR2 FQNEAQ (reference sequence). CDR3 amino acids: CASSLFSEKLFF.

V is TRBV7-2 and J is TRBJ2-2. CDR1 is SGHTA, CDR2 FQGNSA, per germline. The CDR3 totals 14 residues. CDR3 in amino acids: CASSFTAANGELFF.

V is TRBV4-3 and J is TRBJ1-1; the D call from TCRdb, TRBD1, cannot be confirmed without DNA. The germline V gene has CDR1 LGHNA and CDR2 YSLEER. The CDR3 extends over 14 amino acids. The chain's CDR3 is CASSQDIGQGKAFF.

V usage is TRBV6-1 and J usage is TRBJ1-2; TCRdb reports TRBD1, a call that lacks DNA to check it against. The CDR3 loop spans 14 amino acids. Germline assignment: CDR1 MNHNS and CDR2 SASEGT. This chain's CDR3 is CASMGRLSGGGYTF.

CDR3 sequence: CASSDNRELWYSNQPQHF. The chain has TRBV6-1 and TRBJ1-5. Per germline, CDR1 MNHNS and CDR2 SASEGT. This CDR3 region has 18 residues.

The chain combines TRBV20-1 with TRBJ2-2. This CDR3 spans 13 amino acids. Looked up from germline, CDR1 is DFQATT and CDR2 is SNEGSKA (reference sequence). The CDR3 sequence: CSATRQYTGELFF.

The chain's CDR3 is CASSLTHRDTGELFF. This sequence joins TRBV7-3 and TRBJ2-2; TCRdb designates TRBD1, a call that cannot be tested without DNA. Germline lookup yields CDR1 SGHTA and CDR2 FQGTGA. CDR3 size: 15 residues. The whole variable domain, filled in from reference TRBV7-3 and TRBJ2-2, reads GAGVSQTPSNKVTEKGKYVELRCDPISGHTALYWYRQSLGQGPEFLIYFQGTGAADDSGLPNDRFFAVRPEGSVSTLKIQRTERGDSAVYLCASSLTHRDTGELFFGEGSRLTVL.

The rearrangement uses TRBV5-1 and TRBJ2-7; the D call from TCRdb, TRBD1, cannot be confirmed without DNA. Germline V CDR1 and CDR2: SGHRS, YFSETQ. CDR3 length: 15 residues. The CDR3 loop reads CASNSGTGASYEQYF.

V usage is TRBV11-2 and J usage is TRBJ1-2; TCRdb outputs TRBD1, but without DNA this stays unchecked. CDR1 SGHAT and CDR2 FQNNGV come from the germline V gene. The CDR3 sequence is 16 residues long. CDR3 region: CASSIGPRQHNYGYTF. The full variable domain, in which reference TRBV11-2 and TRBJ1-2 provide the parts outside the CDR3, is EAGVAQSPRYKIIEKRQSVAFWCNPISGHATLYWYQQILGQGPKLLIQFQNNGVVDDSQLPKDRFSAERLKGVDSTLKIQPAKLEDSAVYLCASSIGPRQHNYGYTFGSGTRLTVV.